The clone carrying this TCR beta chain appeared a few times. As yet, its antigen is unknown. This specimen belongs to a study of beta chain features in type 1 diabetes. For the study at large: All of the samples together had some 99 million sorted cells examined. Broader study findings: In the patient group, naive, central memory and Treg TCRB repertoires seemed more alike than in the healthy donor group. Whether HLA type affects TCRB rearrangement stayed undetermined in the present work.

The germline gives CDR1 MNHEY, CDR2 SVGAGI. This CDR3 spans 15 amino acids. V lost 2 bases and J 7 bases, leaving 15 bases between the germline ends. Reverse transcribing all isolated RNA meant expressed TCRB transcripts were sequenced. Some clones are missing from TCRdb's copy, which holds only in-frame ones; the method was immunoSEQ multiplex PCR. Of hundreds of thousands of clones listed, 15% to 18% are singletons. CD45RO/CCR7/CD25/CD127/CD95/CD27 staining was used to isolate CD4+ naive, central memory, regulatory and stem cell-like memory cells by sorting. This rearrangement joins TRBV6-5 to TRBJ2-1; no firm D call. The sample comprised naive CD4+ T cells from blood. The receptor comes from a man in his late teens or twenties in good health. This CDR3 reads CASSYPREQRNEQFF. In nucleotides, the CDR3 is TGTGCCAGCAGTTACCCCCGAGAGCAAAGGAATGAGCAGTTCTTC.